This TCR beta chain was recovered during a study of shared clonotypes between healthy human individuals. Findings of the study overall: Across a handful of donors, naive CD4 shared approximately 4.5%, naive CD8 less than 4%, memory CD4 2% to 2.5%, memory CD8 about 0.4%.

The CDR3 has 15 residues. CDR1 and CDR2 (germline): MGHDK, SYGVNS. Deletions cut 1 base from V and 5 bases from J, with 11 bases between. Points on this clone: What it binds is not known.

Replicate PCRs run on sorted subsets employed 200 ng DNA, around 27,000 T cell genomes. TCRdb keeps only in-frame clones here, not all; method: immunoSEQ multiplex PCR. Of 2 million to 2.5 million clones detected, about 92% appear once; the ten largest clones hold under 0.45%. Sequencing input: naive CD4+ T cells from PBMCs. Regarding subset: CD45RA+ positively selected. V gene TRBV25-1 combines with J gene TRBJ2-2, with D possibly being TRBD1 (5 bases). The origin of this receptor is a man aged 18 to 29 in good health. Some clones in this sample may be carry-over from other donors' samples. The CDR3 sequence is CASSEFDSFTGELFF. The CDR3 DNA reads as TGTGCCAGCAGTGAATTCGACAGTTTTACCGGGGAGCTGTTTTTT.